What follows are 23 T cell receptor beta chains derived from one specimen sequenced in a study of CD8+ T cells in alopecia areata. The treatment was: oral pan-JAK inhibitor, 5-10 mg twice daily. cDNA serving as the sequencing template came from extracted, reverse transcribed RNA. TCRdb's table, derived via immunoSEQ multiplex PCR, lists solely in-frame clones and lacks some. The repertoire consists of over 150,000 clones, with 55% to 75% occurring once and the leading ten covering under 7%. The source material was CD4+ T cells sorted from blood, sampled at week 24, from a patient treated with tofacitinib. Source of these receptors: a human donor with alopecia areata.

The rearrangement links TRBV2 to TRBJ2-3; the match to TRBD2 covers 8 bases. Per germline, CDR1 SNHLY and CDR2 FYNNEI. V lost 6 bases to trimming and J lost 0 bases; unmatched junction nucleotides: 5. The CDR3 is made up of 15 amino acids. The CDR3 spells CASRGTSGSTDTQYF. Here the CDR3 DNA reads TGTGCCAGCAGAGGTACTAGCGGTAGCACAGATACGCAGTATTTT.

The chain employs TRBV5-4 and TRBJ2-6, with 7 bases aligning to TRBD1. The CDR3 totals 15 residues. Trimming took 5 bases from V and 4 from J; bases not matched to a gene: 6. Looked up from germline, CDR1 is SGHNT and CDR2 is YYREEE (reference sequence). CDR3 sequence (DNA): TGTGCCAGCAGTTATACAGGGGCCGGGGCCAACGTCCTGACTTTC. This translates into CASSYTGAGANVLTF.

This clone was seen a handful of times. V usage is TRBV6-5 and J usage is TRBJ1-2; D gene ambiguous. V lost 2 bases to trimming and J lost 4 bases, with 11 bases between them. Germline V CDR1 and CDR2: MNHEY, SVGAGI. This CDR3 contains 14 residues. CDR3 coding DNA: TGTGCCAGCAGTTACGGACCGAGGAGCTATGGCTACACCTTC. Amino acids: CASSYGPRSYGYTF.

The gene calls are TRBV4-1 and TRBJ2-7, with 8 nucleotides matching TRBD1. The junction had 6 bases not matched to a gene; V was cut back by 1 base and J by 1 base. Germline-derived CDR1 and CDR2 are MGHRA and YSYEKL. The CDR3 is 16 residues long. CDR3 amino acids: CASSQAGQGESYEQYF. The CDR3 DNA is TGCGCCAGCAGCCAAGCTGGACAGGGCGAGTCCTACGAGCAGTACTTC.

This clone was picked up a small number of times. Written as DNA, the CDR3 is TGCGCCAGCCGCCTGGGTTCGGGACCCGCTCTTACGGGTGAGCAGTTCTTC. Protein product: CASRLGSGPALTGEQFF. This chain uses TRBV5-1 with TRBJ2-1; either TRBD1 or TRBD2 may fit D (5 bases each). This CDR3 has 17 amino acids. The ends were cut back, 7 bases at V and 9 bases at J, with 29 bases in the middle. Germline assignment: CDR1 SGHRS and CDR2 YFSETQ.

This rearrangement joins TRBV19 to TRBJ1-5; D is unclear. V lost 5 bases and J 7 bases, leaving 12 bases between the germline ends. Germline CDR1 and CDR2: LNHDA and SQIVND (reference sequence). The CDR3 length is 13 residues. This chain's CDR3 is CASSLDPGQPQHF. CDR3 DNA: TGTGCCAGTAGTCTGGACCCTGGCCAGCCCCAGCATTTT.

This clone was found a few times. This chain uses TRBV30 with TRBJ1-2, with 7 bases matching TRBD1. Losses at the gene ends were 8 bases for V and 2 bases for J; bases not matched to a gene: 8. The CDR3 sequence is 13 residues long. The germline V gene encodes CDR1 GTSNPN and CDR2 SVGIG (reference sequence). The CDR3 coding sequence is TGTGCCAGGGCAGGACAGGCGAACTATGGCTACACCTTC. Protein sequence: CARAGQANYGYTF.

This chain links TRBV13 with TRBJ1-3, with no clear D. The CDR3 covers 16 residues. The germline V gene encodes CDR1 PRHDT and CDR2 FYEKMQ (reference sequence). V gave up 2 bases and J gave up 0 bases, with 11 bases separating them. CDR3 residues: CASSLRGFYSGNTIYF. The CDR3 DNA is TGTGCCAGCAGCTTACGTGGATTCTACTCTGGAAACACCATATATTTT.

V is TRBV7-2 and J is TRBJ1-5; D is perhaps TRBD1 (5 bases). CDR3 size: 15 residues. V lost 1 base and J 3 bases, leaving 10 bases between the germline ends. The germline V gene has CDR1 SGHTA and CDR2 FQGNSA. The DNA of the CDR3 is TGTGCCAGCAGCTTAGGAGGGGACTCCAATCAGCCCCAGCATTTT. This codes for CASSLGGDSNQPQHF.

This clone was seen a handful of times. The CDR3 sequence is CASSLAVNEQFF. In nucleotides, the CDR3 is TGTGCCAGCAGCTTAGCTGTCAATGAGCAGTTCTTC. The V call is TRBV7-2, the J call TRBJ2-1; no definite D call. V lost 0 bases and J lost 6, with 3 bases in between. The CDR3 is made up of 12 amino acids. Per the germline V gene, CDR1 is SGHTA and CDR2 is FQGNSA.

The J gene is TRBJ2-3, the V gene TRBV4-1; possibly TRBD1 for D (6 bases). CDR1 MGHRA and CDR2 YSYEKL come from the germline V gene. V lost 0 bases, J lost 10 bases, and 8 bases lay in between. The CDR3 is made up of 12 amino acids. The CDR3 protein is CASSQDRQAQYF. CDR3 DNA sequence: TGCGCCAGCAGCCAAGATAGACAGGCGCAGTATTTT.

This rearrangement joins TRBV5-1 to TRBJ2-5; TRBD2 might be the D (6 bases). Trimming cost V 4 bases and J 2 bases, with 12 bases left between them. This CDR3 has 14 amino acids. Per germline, CDR1 SGHRS and CDR2 YFSETQ. The CDR3 spells CASSPVGGQETQYF. Here the CDR3 DNA reads TGCGCCAGCAGCCCTGTCGGGGGTCAAGAGACCCAGTACTTC.

In this sample, this clone turned up a few times. The gene calls are TRBV29-1 and TRBJ2-7; 10 bases map to TRBD1. V shed 4 bases, J shed 6 bases, and the junction held 9 bases outside the gene matches. This CDR3 is built from 14 residues. The germline V gene has CDR1 SQVTM and CDR2 ANQGSEA. The CDR3 reads CSVVRPGQGSEQYF. As DNA, the CDR3 is TGCAGCGTTGTTCGACCGGGACAGGGGTCCGAGCAGTACTTC.

The sample holds a few counts of this clone. The V and J genes are TRBV11-2 and TRBJ2-3; D possibly corresponds to TRBD1 (5 bases). CDR3 size: 12 residues. V shed 5 bases and J shed 5 bases, with 8 bases lying between them. Germline loops: CDR1 SGHAT, CDR2 FQNNGV. The CDR3 DNA is TGTGCCAGCAGCCCTACAGGAGATACGCAGTATTTT. This sequence encodes CASSPTGDTQYF.

The CDR3 spells CASNLLGTETQYF. CDR3 nucleotides: TGTGCCAGCAACTTACTAGGGACGGAGACCCAGTACTTC. The chain carries TRBV6-5 and TRBJ2-5; TRBD1 or TRBD2 may be the D gene (5 bases each). Trimming shortened V by 7 bases and J by 5 bases, and 14 bases separated the two germline ends. The germline gives CDR1 MNHEY, CDR2 SVGAGI. The CDR3 runs to 13 residues.

This clone has only a few counts. The V and J genes are TRBV18 and TRBJ2-5, with D tentatively TRBD1 (5 bases). Germline V gives CDR1 KGHSH, CDR2 LQKENI. The CDR3 has 14 residues. V gave up 5 bases and J gave up 0 bases, with 10 bases separating them. CDR3 in amino acids: CASSATGNQETQYF. In nucleotides, the CDR3 is TGTGCCAGCTCAGCTACAGGAAACCAAGAGACCCAGTACTTC.

By share, this clone counts as medium-sized. This chain connects TRBV14 to TRBJ2-1, with a weak D call TRBD2 (6 bases). Trimming removed 4 bases at V and 2 bases at J, with 12 bases between. CDR3 length: 15 amino acids. Germline V gene data show CDR1 as SGHDN and CDR2 as FVKESK. This CDR3 is CASSRLGGPYNEQFF. The CDR3 DNA sequence: TGTGCCAGCAGCCGCCTGGGGGGACCCTACAATGAGCAGTTCTTC. The full variable domain, its missing parts supplied by reference TRBV14 and TRBJ2-1, is EAGVTQFPSHSVIEKGQTVTLRCDPISGHDNLYWYRRVMGKEIKFLLHFVKESKQDESGMPNNRFLAERTGGTYSTLKVQPAELEDSGVYFCASSRLGGPYNEQFFGPGTRLTVL.

This chain joins TRBV5-1 and TRBJ1-6; no clear D. This CDR3 is 15 amino acids long. Deletions cut 6 bases from V and 10 bases from J, with 20 bases between. The germline CDR1 and CDR2 sequences are SGHRS and YFSETQ. CDR3 coding DNA: TGCGCCAGCAAGCTTCTGGGAACCGTTTTATCACCCCTCCACTTT. Protein sequence: CASKLLGTVLSPLHF.

CDR3 in amino acids: CSVGETLPYEQYF. In DNA, the CDR3 is TGCAGCGTTGGTGAGACTCTCCCTTACGAGCAGTACTTC. The chain carries TRBV29-1 and TRBJ2-7, with D unclear. The CDR3 extends over 13 amino acids. Trimming took 4 bases from V and 4 from J, leaving 14 bases between them. Germline values: CDR1 SQVTM, CDR2 ANQGSEA.

J is TRBJ2-3 and V is TRBV11-3; TRBD2 aligns across 11 bases. CDR1 SGHNT and CDR2 YENEEA come from the germline V gene. The CDR3 is 15 amino acids. V was clipped by 5 bases and J by 4 bases; unmatched bases: 5. CDR3 sequence reads: CASSDASGGSDTQYF. As DNA, the CDR3 is TGTGCCAGCAGCGACGCTAGCGGGGGGTCAGATACGCAGTATTTT. The entire variable domain, with the rest obtained from reference TRBV11-3 and TRBJ2-3, is as follows: EAGVVQSPRYKIIEKKQPVAFWCNPISGHNTLYWYLQNLGQGPELLIRYENEEAVDDSQLPKDRFSAERLKGVDSTLKIQPAELGDSAVYLCASSDASGGSDTQYFGPGTRLTVL.

This clone was picked up a small number of times. The chain has TRBV7-2 and TRBJ1-2; D unresolved. CDR3 length: 14 amino acids. Germline CDR1 SGHTA, CDR2 FQGNSA. V lost 1 base and J 11 bases, leaving 17 bases between the germline ends. The CDR3 is CASSLGPATALYTF. The CDR3 DNA reads TGTGCCAGCAGCTTAGGCCCAGCCACCGCTCTTTACACCTTC.

This clone was seen a few times. The rearrangement links TRBV30 to TRBJ1-3; D gene uncertain. There are 13 residues in the CDR3. The germline V gene has CDR1 GTSNPN and CDR2 SVGIG (reference sequence). Trimming cost V 1 base and J 3 bases, with 7 bases left between them. The DNA of the CDR3 is TGTGCCTGGAGTGCCCTAAATGGAAACACCATATATTTT. Translated: CAWSALNGNTIYF.

This sequence joins TRBV5-4 and TRBJ2-1; tentatively, D is TRBD2 (6 bases). Deletions cut 5 bases from V and 9 bases from J, with 9 bases between. CDR3 length: 11 amino acids. Germline CDR1 is SGHNT and CDR2 is YYREEE (reference sequence). The CDR3 loop is CASRLATEQFF. CDR3 DNA: TGTGCCAGCAGACTAGCCACTGAGCAGTTCTTC.